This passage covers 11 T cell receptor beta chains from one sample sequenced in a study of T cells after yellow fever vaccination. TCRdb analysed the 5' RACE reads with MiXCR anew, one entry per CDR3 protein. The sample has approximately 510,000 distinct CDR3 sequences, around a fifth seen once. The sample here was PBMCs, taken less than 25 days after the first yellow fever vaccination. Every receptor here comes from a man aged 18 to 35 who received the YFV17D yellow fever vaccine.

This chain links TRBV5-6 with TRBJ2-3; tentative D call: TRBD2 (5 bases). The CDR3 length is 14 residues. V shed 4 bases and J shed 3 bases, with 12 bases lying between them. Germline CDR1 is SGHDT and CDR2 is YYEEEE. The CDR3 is CASSQTGWTDTQYF. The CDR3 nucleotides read TGTGCCAGCAGCCAAACGGGGTGGACAGATACGCAGTATTTT.

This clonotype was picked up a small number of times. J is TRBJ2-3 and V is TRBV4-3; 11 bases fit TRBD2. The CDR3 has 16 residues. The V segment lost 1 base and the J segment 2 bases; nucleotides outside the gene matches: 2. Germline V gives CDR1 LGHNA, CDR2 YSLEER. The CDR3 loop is CASSQGLAGYTDTQYF. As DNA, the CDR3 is TGCGCCAGCAGCCAAGGACTAGCGGGGTACACAGATACGCAGTATTTT.

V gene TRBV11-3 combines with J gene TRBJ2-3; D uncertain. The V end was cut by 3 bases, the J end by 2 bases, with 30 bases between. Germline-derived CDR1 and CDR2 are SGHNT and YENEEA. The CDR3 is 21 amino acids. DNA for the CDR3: TGTGCCAGCAGCTTTAGTCGAGACCCAAGATTCCCCACACTATCCACAGATACGCAGTATTTT. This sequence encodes CASSFSRDPRFPTLSTDTQYF.

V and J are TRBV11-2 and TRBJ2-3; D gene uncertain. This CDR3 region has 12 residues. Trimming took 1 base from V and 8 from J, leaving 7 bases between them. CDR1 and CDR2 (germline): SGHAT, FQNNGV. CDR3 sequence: CASSLGLFTQYF. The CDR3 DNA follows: TGTGCCAGCAGCTTAGGACTCTTTACGCAGTATTTT.

In DNA form, the CDR3 reads TGCAGTGCTAGAGATAGGGGGACTAGCCCTCCGGATACGCAGTATTTT. Translating gives CSARDRGTSPPDTQYF. This chain connects TRBV20-1 to TRBJ2-3; 9 bases match TRBD2. The CDR3 is 16 amino acids. The V and J ends lost 0 bases and 6 bases, in that order; junction bases with no gene match: 10. Germline V gene data show CDR1 as DFQATT and CDR2 as SNEGSKA (reference sequence).

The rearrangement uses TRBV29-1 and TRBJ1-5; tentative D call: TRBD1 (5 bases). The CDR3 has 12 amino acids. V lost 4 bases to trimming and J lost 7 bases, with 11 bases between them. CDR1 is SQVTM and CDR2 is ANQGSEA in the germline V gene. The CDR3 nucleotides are TGCAGCGTTGGGGCAGGGCAACAGCCCCAGCATTTT. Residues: CSVGAGQQPQHF.

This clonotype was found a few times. In nucleotides, the CDR3 is TGCGCCAGCAGCCAAGAGGGGCAGACCGGGGGAAATGAGCAGTTCTTC. This codes for CASSQEGQTGGNEQFF. V is TRBV4-3 and J is TRBJ2-1; a weak D match, TRBD2 (6 bases). Per the germline V gene, CDR1 is LGHNA and CDR2 is YSLEER. Trimming removed 0 bases at V and 7 bases at J, with 16 bases between. There are 16 residues in the CDR3.

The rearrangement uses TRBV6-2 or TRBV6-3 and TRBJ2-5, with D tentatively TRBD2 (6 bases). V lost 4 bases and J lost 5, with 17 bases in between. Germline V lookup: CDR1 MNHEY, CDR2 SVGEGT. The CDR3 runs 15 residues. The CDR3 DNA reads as TGTGCCAGCAGTTCTGTCATCGGGAGCCGGGAGACCCAGTACTTC. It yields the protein CASSSVIGSRETQYF.

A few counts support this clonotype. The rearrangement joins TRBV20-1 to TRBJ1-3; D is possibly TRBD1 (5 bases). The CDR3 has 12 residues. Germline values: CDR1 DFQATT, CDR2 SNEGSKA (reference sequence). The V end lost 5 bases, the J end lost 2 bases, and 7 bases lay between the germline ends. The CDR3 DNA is TGCAGTGCTCTGGGGGCTGGAAACACCATATATTTT. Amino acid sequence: CSALGAGNTIYF.

The CDR3 spells CSGGSDEAFF. The CDR3 nucleotides are TGCAGCGGGGGATCGGACGAAGCTTTCTTT. The chain links TRBV29-1 to TRBJ1-1; no definite D call. The CDR3 spans 10 residues. Germline V gene sequence: CDR1 SQVTM, CDR2 ANQGSEA. V was pared by 7 bases and J by 8 bases, with 11 bases between.

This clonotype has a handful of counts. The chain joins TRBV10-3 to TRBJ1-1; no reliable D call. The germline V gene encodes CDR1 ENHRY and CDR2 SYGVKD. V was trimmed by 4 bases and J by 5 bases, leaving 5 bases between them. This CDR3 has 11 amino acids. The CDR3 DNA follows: TGTGCCATCAGTGCTGAAACTGAAGCTTTCTTT. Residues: CAISAETEAFF.